Described below is a single TCR beta chain sequence and its context. Its antigen remains unknown. The CDR3 has 15 amino acids. V was clipped by 7 bases and J by 3 bases; unmatched bases: 8. From germline, CDR1 is LNHDA and CDR2 SQIVND (reference sequence). This entry belongs to a study of cytomegalovirus exposure and HLA in healthy donors. About the study: An earlier analysis found fewer than 120 million unique TCR beta sequences from about 179 million T cells.

Primers for the PCR totalled 60 Vbeta and 13 Jbeta. In the authors' methods: Some 80 million unique TCR beta chains, 9 million to 11 million shared, were counted in a later analysis. The method was immunoSEQ multiplex PCR; TCRdb's version includes in-frame clones alone and lacks a portion of them. V and J calls plus clone size are reproduced from that table; the DNA served to infer D and trimming. Its clone listing holds about 190,000 clones. Study results and limitations: The authors confirmed in vitro that a few CMV-associated chains were specific for CMV antigens. Reports described diagnosis of cytomegalovirus status by the classifier as highly specific and sensitive.

The genes are TRBV19 and TRBJ1-5; 8 bases line up with TRBD1. This TCR derives from a woman aged 25 to 39 in good health and CMV-seropositive. Specimen: PBMCs. The CDR3 region has the DNA TGTGCCAGTACTATGGACAGGGTTGACAATCAGCCCCAGCATTTT. It translates to CASTMDRVDNQPQHF.